The next 13 T cell receptor beta chains were all read from a single sample in a study of prognosis after radiotherapy for stage I lung cancer. TCR beta CDR3 was amplified from genomic DNA by two-round multiplex PCR. Round-one PCR had primers specific to each TRBV and TRBJ gene. TCRdb reanalysed the multiplex PCR reads using MiXCR and keeps one entry per CDR3 protein. The table has about 21,000 distinct CDR3 sequences, 40% to 45% seen once. Sample: PBMCs, taken before or after stereotactic body radiation therapy (not recorded which). The receptor source for this set is a donor aged 50 or older with non-small cell lung cancer.

The sample holds many counts of this clonotype. V gene TRBV6-4 combines with J gene TRBJ2-3; D not certain. Germline V gene sequence: CDR1 MRHNA, CDR2 SNTAGT. The V gene lost 2 bases and the J gene lost 1 base, with 13 bases spanning the gap. The CDR3 runs to 16 residues. CDR3 region: CASSDPRPGGTDTQYF. The CDR3 DNA follows: TGTGCCAGCAGTGACCCCCGACCTGGGGGCACAGATACGCAGTATTTT.

This clonotype has ten or more counts. The chain recombines TRBV7-9 with TRBJ2-2; D unresolved. V shed 5 bases and J shed 2 bases, with 3 bases lying between them. The length of the CDR3 is 12 residues. Looked up from germline, CDR1 is SEHNR and CDR2 is FQNEAQ (reference sequence). In DNA, the CDR3 is TGTGCCAGCAGCCCAAACACCGGGGAGCTGTTTTTT. This translates into CASSPNTGELFF.

J is TRBJ1-6 and V is TRBV28, with a possible D match to TRBD1 (5 bases). This CDR3 spans 15 amino acids. Trimming left V 5 bases short and J 6 bases short, with 14 bases between. Germline lookup yields CDR1 MDHEN and CDR2 SYDVKM. This chain's CDR3 is CASSRDGGGNSPLHF. In DNA form, the CDR3 reads TGTGCCAGCAGTAGGGACGGGGGAGGTAATTCACCCCTCCACTTT.

There are many counts of this clonotype. The chain combines TRBV5-1 with TRBJ2-3, with TRBD1 matching 7 bases. Germline values: CDR1 SGHRS, CDR2 YFSETQ. This CDR3 is 17 amino acids long. V shed 1 base and J 0 bases; nucleotides not matched to a gene: 8. CDR3 loop: CASSLLEAGGSTDTQYF. The CDR3 DNA sequence: TGCGCCAGCAGCTTGTTGGAGGCAGGGGGTAGCACAGATACGCAGTATTTT.

This clonotype was detected many times. V gene TRBV6-1 combines with J gene TRBJ2-7; D is uncertain. Germline V CDR1 and CDR2: MNHNS, SASEGT. Between the trimmed V and J ends, which lost 6 bases and 2 bases, there was a span of 8 bases. The CDR3 loop spans 12 amino acids. The CDR3 sequence is CASRRYTYEQYF. The DNA of the CDR3 is TGTGCCAGCAGACGTTATACCTACGAGCAGTACTTC.

The rearrangement links TRBV6-5 to TRBJ2-3; the D call may be TRBD1 or TRBD2 (5 bases each). The length of the CDR3 is 11 residues. Germline-derived CDR1 and CDR2 are MNHEY and SVGAGI. V was trimmed by 2 bases and J by 10 bases, leaving 7 bases between them. Here the CDR3 reads CASSYVGAQYF. The CDR3 region has the DNA TGTGCCAGCAGTTACGTGGGGGCGCAGTATTTT.

This clonotype appeared many times. The chain recombines TRBV5-1 with TRBJ2-7; weak D call: TRBD2 (6 bases). CDR1 and CDR2 from the germline V gene are SGHRS and YFSETQ. V lost 3 bases, J lost 5 bases, and 12 bases lay in between. The CDR3 consists of 13 residues. CDR3 amino acids: CASSWLEGHEQYF. CDR3 bases: TGCGCCAGCAGCTGGCTGGAGGGACACGAGCAGTACTTC.

Turning to this clonotype: It is likely a read error: a sequence one base away is far more abundant. The chain is built from TRBV6-1 and TRBJ2-7; D is possibly TRBD1 or TRBD2 (6 bases each). Trimming shortened V by 6 bases and J by 2 bases, and 20 bases separated the two germline ends. This CDR3 comprises 16 residues. Looked up from germline, CDR1 is MNHNS and CDR2 is SASEGT. This CDR3 reads CASRTRGRRNPYEQYF. The DNA of the CDR3 is TGTGCCAGCAGAACTAGGGGGAGGAGAAATCCCTACGAGCAGTACTTC.

The genes are TRBV6-2 or TRBV6-3 and TRBJ1-6; TRBD1 might be the D (5 bases). Trimming left V 7 bases short and J 8 bases short, with 18 bases between. Looked up from germline, CDR1 is MNHEY and CDR2 is SVGEGT. The length of the CDR3 is 15 residues. CDR3 sequence (DNA): TGTGCCAGCACAAACGACAGCCTTACCGATTCACCCCTCCACTTT. This encodes CASTNDSLTDSPLHF.

This chain uses TRBV13 with TRBJ2-7; D gene uncertain. Trimming left V 1 base short and J 5 bases short, with 12 bases between. The CDR3 runs to 14 residues. Germline V gives CDR1 PRHDT, CDR2 FYEKMQ (reference sequence). Written as DNA, the CDR3 is TGTGCCAGCAGCTTAGCTGGTTTTTACCACGAGCAGTACTTC. Its translation is CASSLAGFYHEQYF.

On this clonotype: This sequence is one base from a far larger clone and is likely a read error. The chain recombines TRBV6-9 with TRBJ2-7, with 9 bases that match TRBD2. The length of the CDR3 is 15 residues. Per germline, CDR1 MNHGY and CDR2 SVAAGI. The ends lost 4 bases at V and 11 bases at J; junction bases unmatched: 15. CDR3 amino acids: CASSSRGTSRIVKYF. CDR3 coding DNA: TGTGCCAGCAGTTCCAGAGGGACTAGCCGGATCGTAAAGTACTTC.

Of note for this clonotype: A single base is all that separates this from a far larger clone, so a read error is likely. The V gene is TRBV7-2, the J gene TRBJ2-5; D unclear. This CDR3 region has 16 residues. CDR1 is SGHTA, CDR2 FQGNSA, per germline. CDR3 bases: TGTGCCAGCAGCTTAGAGGGTGCGTCCCTCCAAGAGGCCCAGTACTTC. Protein: CASSLEGASLQEAQYF.

This clonotype occurred many times. The CDR3 coding sequence is TGTGCCACCAGCAGAAACCCGGACTCCTACAATGAGCAGTTCTTC. Translated, it gives CATSRNPDSYNEQFF. The chain is built from TRBV15 and TRBJ2-1; the D is unclear. Germline V gives CDR1 LNHNV, CDR2 YYDKDF (reference sequence). The CDR3 covers 15 residues. Trimming took off 2 bases at V and 0 bases at J, with 8 bases between the two ends. Full variable domain (missing parts from reference TRBV15 and TRBJ2-1): DAMVIQNPRYQVTQFGKPVTLSCSQTLNHNVMYWYQQKSSQAPKLLFHYYDKDFNNEADTPDNFQSRRPNTSFCFLDIRSPGLGDTAMYLCATSRNPDSYNEQFFGPGTRLTVL.